This T cell receptor (beta chain) was captured in a study of cytomegalovirus exposure and HLA in healthy donors. Findings and caveats of the study: Cytomegalovirus-associated status was assigned to 164 TCR beta chains.

For this clone: The antigen remains undetermined.

Produced via immunoSEQ multiplex PCR; TCRdb's table is partial and in-frame only. This sample has under 250,000 clones, with about 81% found just once. V lost 1 base to trimming and J lost 0 bases, with 13 bases between them. Per the germline V gene, CDR1 is MNHNS and CDR2 is SASEGT. The CDR3 is made up of 16 amino acids. The receptor's source is a woman younger than 45 in good health and CMV-seronegative. The chain uses TRBV6-1 and TRBJ2-7; a possible D gene is TRBD1 (6 bases). Input material: PBMCs. The CDR3 reads CASSEDWTVSSYEQYF. Written as DNA, the CDR3 is TGTGCCAGCAGTGAAGATTGGACAGTGAGCTCCTACGAGCAGTACTTC.